What follows describes a single TCR beta chain. Its antigen is as yet unknown. Read coverage stops 3 residues before the CDR3 terminus; the germline J gene supplies the remainder. Clones were read by immunoSEQ multiplex PCR, and TCRdb kept only the in-frame ones, dropping some. This sample comprises 30,000 to 40,000 clones, none seen once only. Trimming cost V 4 bases and J 2 bases, with 15 bases left between them. The CDR3 extends over 15 amino acids. Germline loops: CDR1 MGHDK, CDR2 SYGVNS. The sample is drawn from a study of T cell clonality in common variable immunodeficiency. Whole-study findings and limits: Compared with healthy controls, CVID subjects showed increased TCRbeta clonality, mostly in about a third.

This receptor was identified in a person between 18 and 75 years old in good health. Sequencing used peripheral blood mononuclear cells. This chain joins TRBV25-1 and TRBJ2-7; D possibly matches TRBD1 or TRBD2 (5 bases each). The sequenced part of the CDR3 DNA is TGTGCCAGCAGTGGATCCAGGGAGCTGACCTACGAG. It specifies CASSGSRELTYE. From start to end, the CDR3 is CASSGSRELTYEQYF.